The 5 T cell receptor beta chains listed next were all sequenced from one sample in a study of CD8 T cells in ankylosing spondylitis. No antigen has been identified for these receptors. A single record per CDR3 protein comes from TCRdb applying MiXCR to the 5' RACE reads. The data show hundreds of thousands of distinct CDR3 sequences, roughly 13% seen once. The study's findings and limits: Apparently characteristic of ankylosing spondylitis blood was a TCR beta motif (about eight highly homologous variants).

Sequenced sample: blood, either unsorted or a sorted T cell fraction (not recorded which). Source of these receptors: a male donor with ankylosing spondylitis.

The sample holds a few counts of this clonotype. The CDR3 spells CASSQESGAPGELFF. The CDR3 bases are TGTGCCAGCAGCCAAGAATCGGGGGCCCCCGGGGAGCTGTTTTTT. The chain couples TRBV14 to TRBJ2-2; possibly TRBD1 or TRBD2 for D (6 bases each). The ends were cut back, 0 bases at V and 6 bases at J, with 11 bases in the middle. Germline V lookup: CDR1 SGHDN, CDR2 FVKESK. The CDR3 totals 15 residues.

A remark on this clonotype: No conserved phenylalanine or tryptophan ends this CDR3, so it is likely a read error. The chain carries TRBV3-1 and TRBJ2-5; a possible D gene is TRBD2 (5 bases). Trimming took 4 bases from V and 5 from J, leaving 14 bases between them. The CDR3 consists of 14 residues. CDR1 and CDR2 (germline): LGHDT, YNNKEL (reference sequence). CDR3 coding DNA: TGTGCCAGCAGCCTTGGATCAGGCGGGGAGACCCAGTACCTC. Translated, it gives CASSLGSGGETQYL.

CDR3 bases: TGTGCCAGCAGATTCCGGGACAGGGCGAATTCACCCCTCCACTTT. The encoded protein is CASRFRDRANSPLHF. The V call is TRBV27, the J call TRBJ1-6, with 9 bases that match TRBD1. The germline CDR1 and CDR2 sequences are MNHEY and SMNVEV (reference sequence). The CDR3 length is 15 residues. J gave up 7 bases and V 6 bases, and 7 bases lay outside the gene matches.

This clonotype was counted a few times. The chain is built from TRBV7-9 and TRBJ1-1; D gene unclear. The CDR3 spans 15 residues. The V end was cut by 1 base, the J end by 1 base, with 10 bases between. CDR1 and CDR2 from the germline V gene are SEHNR and FQNEAQ (reference sequence). The CDR3 is CASSLEPASNTEAFF. The CDR3 DNA sequence: TGTGCCAGCAGCTTAGAACCAGCTTCGAACACTGAAGCTTTCTTT.

The V call is TRBV20-1, the J call TRBJ2-1; 11 nucleotides match TRBD2. V was pared by 3 bases and J by 2 bases, with 3 bases of the junction left unmatched. Germline V gives CDR1 DFQATT, CDR2 SNEGSKA (reference sequence). The CDR3 is 15 amino acids. The CDR3 sequence is CSASGSGRAYNEQFF. The DNA for the CDR3 is TGCAGTGCTAGCGGTAGCGGGAGGGCCTACAATGAGCAGTTCTTC.